This T cell receptor (beta chain) stems from a study of OX40 agonist ivuxolimab in advanced cancers. Sequenced by immunoSEQ multiplex PCR; TCRdb stores in-frame clones only, minus some. The table shows 60,000 to 65,000 clones, with about 89% occurring only once. V gave up 3 bases and J gave up 8 bases, with 12 bases separating them. The CDR3 runs to 13 residues. Germline V gene sequence: CDR1 SGHKS, CDR2 YYEKEE (reference sequence). Study outcomes and limitations: Among the least clonally expanded were partial responders at 0.1-3.0 mg/kg.

This clone was seen once. Its antigen remains unidentified. This clonotype was obtained from an adult with an advanced solid tumor such as melanoma, head and neck, liver or kidney cancer. The rearrangement joins TRBV5-5 to TRBJ2-1; no clear D. The sequences come from CD4+ or CD8+ T cells sorted from blood, collected in a trial of the OX40 agonist ivuxolimab. The CDR3 protein is CASSSAGLYEQFF. In DNA, the CDR3 is TGTGCCAGCAGCTCTGCCGGGCTCTATGAGCAGTTCTTC.